This T cell receptor beta chain was captured by sequencing in a study of T cell responses to AZD1222 COVID-19 vaccine. The CDR3 is 15 residues long. CDR1 and CDR2 from the germline V gene are SGHNT and YYREEE (reference sequence). Trimming removed 4 bases from V and 5 bases from J; junction bases left unmatched: 11. Regarding the study as a whole: Recipients of AZD1222 seropositive at baseline numbered only five or six. Donors skewed white British and female; clonal diversity was possibly underestimated. Unmutated variant regions are reportedly targeted by nearly half of spike-specific TCRs.

Profiling relied on immunoSEQ multiplex PCR, and the TCRdb table lists in-frame clones only, not all of them. This table holds about 120,000 clones, more than 75% found once. As concerns this clone: Its antigen is not known.

The specimen was peripheral blood, collected on day 0 of AZD1222 vaccination. V and J are TRBV5-4 and TRBJ2-7; TRBD2 agrees at 8 bases. The sequence came from an adult in good health. CDR3 in amino acids: CASSRIIAGSHEQYF. DNA of the CDR3: TGTGCCAGCAGCCGAATCATAGCGGGGTCCCACGAGCAGTACTTC.